Shown below are 21 T cell receptor beta chains from a single sample sequenced in a study of PD-1 blockade in mismatch repair-deficient tumors. Method: immunoSEQ multiplex PCR; TCRdb's copy keeps in-frame clones and lacks some. The sample lists under 40,000 clones, roughly 88% occurring once. The starting material was PBMCs, obtained 38 weeks after starting pembrolizumab. These receptor sequences come from an adult with mismatch repair-deficient cancer.

J is TRBJ2-7 and V is TRBV6-5; TRBD2 might be the D (6 bases). Germline CDR1 MNHEY, CDR2 SVGAGI. V lost 2 bases to trimming and J lost 7 bases, with 18 bases between them. This CDR3 region has 15 residues. CDR3 in amino acids: CASSYVSGLRWEQYF. For the CDR3, the DNA is TGTGCCAGCAGTTACGTGTCGGGACTGAGGTGGGAGCAGTACTTC.

This rearrangement joins TRBV6-1 to TRBJ2-1; tentatively, D is TRBD1 (6 bases). Germline V gene lookup returns CDR1 MNHNS and CDR2 SASEGT. The CDR3 totals 15 residues. The V gene lost 7 bases and the J gene lost 2 bases, with 15 bases spanning the gap. The CDR3 reads CASTEDRKTYNEQFF. CDR3 sequence (DNA): TGTGCCAGCACCGAGGACAGAAAGACCTACAATGAGCAGTTCTTC.

The chain carries TRBV7-8 and TRBJ1-2; TRBD1 aligns across 10 bases. Germline lookup yields CDR1 SGHVS and CDR2 FQNEAQ. The CDR3 sequence is 16 residues long. The junction had 7 bases not matched to a gene; V was cut back by 4 bases and J by 2 bases. DNA for the CDR3: TGTGCCAGCAGCTCCCGCGGGACAGGGGTCAACTATGGCTACACCTTC. It translates to CASSSRGTGVNYGYTF.

The rearrangement uses TRBV7-7 and TRBJ2-5; TRBD2 is a possible D gene (6 bases). The CDR3 runs 14 residues. V was cut by 5 bases and J by 4 bases, with 14 bases left in between. The germline gives CDR1 SSHAT, CDR2 FNYEAQ (reference sequence). The CDR3 loop is CASSTSRDSETQYF. The DNA of the CDR3 is TGTGCCAGCAGCACGTCACGGGACTCAGAGACCCAGTACTTC.

J is TRBJ1-1 and V is TRBV2; TRBD1 matches 9 bases. Germline V CDR1 and CDR2: SNHLY, FYNNEI. The length of the CDR3 is 15 residues. Trimming cost V 4 bases and J 0 bases; bases outside gene matches: 3. The CDR3 nucleotides read TGTGCCAGCAGTGCTTGGGACAGGGTGAACACTGAAGCTTTCTTT. It is translated as CASSAWDRVNTEAFF.

The CDR3 DNA is TGCGCCAGCAGCTTGGGGACTAGCGGGAACACCGGGGAGCTGTTTTTT. This translates into CASSLGTSGNTGELFF. The chain carries TRBV5-1 and TRBJ2-2, with 10 bases aligning to TRBD2. V shed 0 bases, J shed 1 base, and the junction held 0 bases outside the gene matches. This CDR3 region has 16 residues. From germline, CDR1 is SGHRS and CDR2 YFSETQ.

The chain employs TRBV7-3 and TRBJ2-3; 8 bases are shared with TRBD2. This CDR3 is 15 amino acids long. The germline gives CDR1 SGHTA, CDR2 FQGTGA. V was clipped by 2 bases and J by 4 bases; unmatched bases: 5. For the CDR3, the DNA is TGTGCCAGCAGCTTACTAGCGGGCCTTGCAGATACGCAGTATTTT. This translates into CASSLLAGLADTQYF.

The count of this clone is one. The chain uses TRBV2 and TRBJ2-7; the D is unclear. The CDR3 is 14 residues long. V was clipped by 3 bases and J by 7 bases, with 16 bases between them. From germline, CDR1 is SNHLY and CDR2 FYNNEI. The CDR3 bases are TGTGCCAGCAGTGACTCACAGTTCCTTGGTGAGCAGTACTTC. Its protein product is CASSDSQFLGEQYF.

This clone was detected only once. V and J are TRBV13 and TRBJ1-1; 8 bases agree with TRBD1. Germline CDR1 is PRHDT and CDR2 is FYEKMQ (reference sequence). This CDR3 spans 15 amino acids. V gave up 4 bases and J gave up 1 base; unmatched junction bases: 5. CDR3 in DNA: TGTGCCAGCAGCTCTGGAGGGACAGGGAACACTGAAGCTTTCTTT. Encoded protein: CASSSGGTGNTEAFF. The variable domain in full, with the rest retrieved from reference TRBV13 and TRBJ1-1, is AAGVIQSPRHLIKEKRETATLKCYPIPRHDTVYWYQQGPGQDPQFLISFYEKMQSDKGSIPDRFSAQQFSDYHSELNMSSLELGDSALYFCASSSGGTGNTEAFFGQGTRLTVV.

The J gene is TRBJ2-1, the V gene TRBV11-2; TRBD2 matches at 7 bases. V gave up 3 bases and J gave up 2 bases; unmatched junction bases: 7. CDR3 length equals 16 residues. CDR1 and CDR2 from the germline V gene are SGHAT and FQNNGV. The CDR3 DNA follows: TGTGCCAGCAGCTTTTGGAGTCTAGCGGCCTACAATGAGCAGTTCTTC. Its protein product is CASSFWSLAAYNEQFF.

This rearrangement joins TRBV5-1 to TRBJ2-1; 8 bases line up with TRBD1. The CDR3 sequence is 15 residues long. Germline trimming cut 4 bases from V and 4 bases from J; bases unmatched to any gene: 7. CDR1 and CDR2 (germline): SGHRS, YFSETQ. CDR3 sequence (DNA): TGCGCCAGCAGCCTGGGGGACAGGAGATACAATGAGCAGTTCTTC. Its translation is CASSLGDRRYNEQFF.

The rearrangement uses TRBV9 and TRBJ2-1; the D gene is possibly TRBD1 (7 bases). The CDR3 sequence is 14 residues long. V gave up 3 bases and J gave up 4 bases, with 11 bases separating them. From germline, CDR1 is SGDLS and CDR2 YYNGEE. The CDR3: CASSAGGQYNEQFF. In DNA, the CDR3 is TGTGCCAGCAGCGCCGGGGGACAGTACAATGAGCAGTTCTTC.

V and J are TRBV28 and TRBJ1-4, with TRBD1 as a possible D gene (5 bases). The CDR3 is made up of 13 amino acids. Germline CDR1 reads MDHEN; CDR2 reads SYDVKM. V dropped 9 bases and J dropped 6 bases, with 14 bases sitting between them. CDR3 coding DNA: TGTGCCAGTCTGACCAGGGAGGATGAAAAACTGTTTTTT. This codes for CASLTREDEKLFF.

This clone occurred once. The rearrangement joins TRBV10-3 to TRBJ2-1; 11 bases match TRBD2. This CDR3 contains 15 residues. Germline-derived CDR1 and CDR2 are ENHRY and SYGVKD. The ends lost 6 bases at V and 5 bases at J; junction bases unmatched: 6. This CDR3 reads CAIRTTSGNHNEQFF. DNA for the CDR3: TGTGCCATCAGGACGACTAGCGGGAATCACAATGAGCAGTTCTTC.

The chain couples TRBV7-8 to TRBJ2-3; 8 nucleotides match TRBD2. The V and J ends lost 2 bases and 9 bases, in that order; junction bases with no gene match: 7. The CDR3 covers 14 residues. Per the germline V gene, CDR1 is SGHVS and CDR2 is FQNEAQ. The CDR3 spells CASSLTGGSGTQYF. The CDR3 nucleotides are TGTGCCAGCAGCTTAACGGGGGGGTCCGGGACGCAGTATTTT. The full variable domain, with the rest looked up from reference TRBV7-8 and TRBJ2-3, is GAGVSQSPRYKVAKRGQDVALRCDPISGHVSLFWYQQALGQGPEFLTYFQNEAQLDKSGLPSDRFFAERPEGSVSTLKIQRTQQEDSAVYLCASSLTGGSGTQYFGPGTRLTVL.

V is TRBV28 and J is TRBJ1-2, with 11 bases matching TRBD1. CDR3 size: 15 residues. From germline, CDR1 is MDHEN and CDR2 SYDVKM. V was clipped by 4 bases and J by 3 bases; unmatched bases: 4. The CDR3 loop reads CASSSGTGGYYGYTF. The CDR3 nucleotides read TGTGCCAGCAGTTCTGGGACAGGGGGGTACTATGGCTACACCTTC.

This clone was picked up a small number of times. The chain links TRBV7-9 to TRBJ2-7, with D uncertain. Germline V gives CDR1 SEHNR, CDR2 FQNEAQ (reference sequence). This CDR3 is 13 amino acids long. Deletions cut 1 base from V and 0 bases from J, with 4 bases between. The CDR3 nucleotides read TGTGCCAGCAGCTTAGGAGACTCCTACGAGCAGTACTTC. Its translation: CASSLGDSYEQYF.

The chain combines TRBV5-1 with TRBJ2-5; TRBD1 aligns across 7 bases. The DNA end is a closer match to TRBJ2-7, so the J assignment may be wrong. The CDR3 consists of 14 residues. Germline V gene data show CDR1 as SGHRS and CDR2 as YFSETQ. The CDR3, as DNA: TGCGCCAGCAGCTTGCGCGACAGGGCCTACGAGCAGTACTTC. Translating gives CASSLRDRAYEQYF.

This chain joins TRBV7-3 and TRBJ2-1; tentative D call: TRBD1 (6 bases). V was trimmed by 1 base and J by 3 bases, leaving 10 bases between them. Germline values: CDR1 SGHTA, CDR2 FQGTGA. This CDR3 contains 15 residues. The CDR3 protein is CASSLIAGDYNEQFF. DNA for the CDR3: TGTGCCAGCAGCTTAATAGCAGGGGACTACAATGAGCAGTTCTTC.

The V call is TRBV28, the J call TRBJ2-2; D may be TRBD2 (6 bases). CDR3 length: 12 residues. Germline values: CDR1 MDHEN, CDR2 SYDVKM. V lost 10 bases to trimming and J lost 9 bases, with 15 bases between them. The CDR3 protein is CATRTGERELFF. The CDR3, as DNA: TGTGCCACCAGGACGGGGGAGCGGGAGCTGTTTTTT.

The chain's CDR3 is CASSLLFRGTYGYTF. DNA for the CDR3: TGTGCCAGCAGTTTGCTTTTCAGGGGGACCTATGGCTACACCTTC. The V call is TRBV28, the J call TRBJ1-2; 7 bases fit TRBD1. Germline V gene sequence: CDR1 MDHEN, CDR2 SYDVKM. Germline trimming cut 3 bases from V and 4 bases from J; bases unmatched to any gene: 8. This CDR3 contains 15 residues.